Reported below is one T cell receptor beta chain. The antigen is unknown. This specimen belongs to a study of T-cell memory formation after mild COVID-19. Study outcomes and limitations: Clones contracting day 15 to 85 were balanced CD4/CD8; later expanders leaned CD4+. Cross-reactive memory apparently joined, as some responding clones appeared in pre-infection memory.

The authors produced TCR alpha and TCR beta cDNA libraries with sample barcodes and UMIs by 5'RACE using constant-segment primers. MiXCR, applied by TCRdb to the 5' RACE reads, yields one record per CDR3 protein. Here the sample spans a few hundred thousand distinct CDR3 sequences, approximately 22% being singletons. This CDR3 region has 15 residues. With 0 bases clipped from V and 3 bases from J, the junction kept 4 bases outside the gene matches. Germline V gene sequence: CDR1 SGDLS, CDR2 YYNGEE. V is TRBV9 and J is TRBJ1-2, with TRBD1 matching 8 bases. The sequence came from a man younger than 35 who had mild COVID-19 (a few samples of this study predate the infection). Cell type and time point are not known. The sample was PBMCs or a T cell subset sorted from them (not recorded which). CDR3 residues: CASSVGQGYYYGYTF. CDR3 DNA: TGTGCCAGCAGCGTAGGACAGGGGTATTACTATGGCTACACCTTC.